The present T cell receptor beta chain was sequenced within a study of shared clonotypes between healthy human individuals. The study, taken as a whole, reports: The authors sampled blood alone, and tissue repertoires likely differ.

Comments on this clone: Its antigen remains unknown.

The germline V gene encodes CDR1 LNHDA and CDR2 SQIVND (reference sequence). The ends lost 5 bases at V and 0 bases at J; junction bases unmatched: 7. The CDR3 loop spans 16 amino acids. Adult donors, all healthy and HIV-negative, had no recent acute infections or vaccinations. Caucasian adults residing in Nashville, Tennessee made up all the donors. Assay used: immunoSEQ multiplex PCR; TCRdb lists only in-frame clones, some missing. The data contain hundreds of thousands of clones, about three quarters of them singletons. The TCR comes from a woman aged 25-40 years in good health. The gene calls are TRBV19 and TRBJ2-3; the match to TRBD2 covers 8 bases. The sample consisted of memory CD4+ T cells sorted from blood. Subset indicated: CD45RA-negative fraction. CDR3 DNA sequence: TGTGCCAGTAGTTTCCGGACTAGCCCTAGCACAGATACGCAGTATTTT. Protein: CASSFRTSPSTDTQYF.